These T cell receptor beta chains were read from a single sample in a study of T cells after yellow fever vaccination. TCRdb independently ran MiXCR on the 5' RACE reads; one entry per CDR3 protein. This table has some 290,000 distinct CDR3 sequences, over 8.5% appearing once. The starting material was CD4+ T cells sorted from PBMCs, obtained 45 days after the yellow fever booster vaccination. All receptors come from a man in his late teens or twenties who received the YFV17D yellow fever vaccine. Each CDR3 is given with its conserved first and last residue. Fields, in order: J gene, clone size, D gene, V gene, CDR3 DNA, CDR3 protein. The D gene is left open where the match is weak. Clone size appears in some rows only: once, few, many, or a class for an expanded clone.

j_gene: TRBJ2-2
abundance: .
d_gene: .
v_gene: TRBV4-2
CDR3nt: TGTGCCAGCAGCCAAGCTGGGAGAGGGGCCGGGGAGCTGTTTTTT
CDR3aa: CASSQAGRGAGELFF

j_gene: TRBJ1-5
abundance: .
d_gene: TRBD1
v_gene: TRBV6-1
CDR3nt: TGTGCCAGCAGCATGACAGGGGATCAGCCCCAGCATTTT
CDR3aa: CASSMTGDQPQHF

j_gene: TRBJ1-1
abundance: .
d_gene: TRBD1
v_gene: TRBV6-2/TRBV6-3
CDR3nt: TGTGCCAGCAGCCAGGGGCCGACAGGGGTATTT
CDR3aa: CASSQGPTGVF

j_gene: TRBJ2-3
abundance: few
d_gene: .
v_gene: TRBV7-3
CDR3nt: TGTGCCAGCAGCTTGGTTGGCTATTCAGATACGCAGTATTTT
CDR3aa: CASSLVGYSDTQYF

j_gene: TRBJ2-7
abundance: .
d_gene: .
v_gene: TRBV7-2
CDR3nt: TGTGCCAGCAGCTTAGGTTCAGGGGACGAGCAGTACTTC
CDR3aa: CASSLGSGDEQYF

j_gene: TRBJ2-2
abundance: many
d_gene: .
v_gene: TRBV7-8
CDR3nt: TGTGCCAGCAGCCCCCGGGGGGGACAGGGGAACACCGGGGAGCTGTTTTTT
CDR3aa: CASSPRGGQGNTGELFF

j_gene: TRBJ2-3
abundance: few
d_gene: .
v_gene: TRBV6-5
CDR3nt: TGTGCCAGCAGTTACCCCTCCGCGAGTTCCTTTCATTTT
CDR3aa: CASSYPSASSFHF

j_gene: TRBJ2-1
abundance: few
d_gene: .
v_gene: TRBV20-1
CDR3nt: TGCAGTGCTAGACCGATCGACGGAGGGGGGTCCTACAATGAGCAGTTCTTC
CDR3aa: CSARPIDGGGSYNEQFF

j_gene: TRBJ1-4
abundance: many
d_gene: .
v_gene: TRBV15
CDR3nt: TGTGCCACCAGCAGAGACCGGGCCTGGGATGAAAAACTGTTTTTT
CDR3aa: CATSRDRAWDEKLFF

j_gene: TRBJ2-2
abundance: many
d_gene: .
v_gene: TRBV12-3/TRBV12-4
CDR3nt: TGTGCCAGCAGTTTCCAGAAAAACACCGGGGAGCTGTTTTTT
CDR3aa: CASSFQKNTGELFF

j_gene: TRBJ2-5
abundance: few
d_gene: TRBD1
v_gene: TRBV2
CDR3nt: TGTGCCAACTCAGGACAGGGCTACGAGACCCAGTACTTC
CDR3aa: CANSGQGYETQYF

j_gene: TRBJ1-5
abundance: many
d_gene: .
v_gene: TRBV9
CDR3nt: TGTGCCAGCAGCCCTACTGGACTGAATCAGCCCCAGCATTTT
CDR3aa: CASSPTGLNQPQHF

j_gene: TRBJ2-3
abundance: few
d_gene: TRBD2
v_gene: TRBV18
CDR3nt: TGTGCCAGCTCACCAGGGGAGGGGAATACGCAGTATTTT
CDR3aa: CASSPGEGNTQYF

j_gene: TRBJ2-5
abundance: .
d_gene: TRBD1
v_gene: TRBV30
CDR3nt: TGTGCCTGGAGTACAGGGGCCGGGGAGACCCAGTACTTC
CDR3aa: CAWSTGAGETQYF

j_gene: TRBJ1-1
abundance: few
d_gene: .
v_gene: TRBV7-9
CDR3nt: TGTGCCAGCAGCCCGGACAGCCTTGAAGCTTTCTTT
CDR3aa: CASSPDSLEAFF

j_gene: TRBJ1-1
abundance: once
d_gene: .
v_gene: TRBV7-2
CDR3nt: TGTGCCAGCAGCCCCCAGGTGACTAACACTGAAGCTTTCTTT
CDR3aa: CASSPQVTNTEAFF

j_gene: TRBJ2-7
abundance: once
d_gene: TRBD1
v_gene: TRBV5-1
CDR3nt: TGCGCCAGCAGCTTGCTCGGGACAGGAGAGCAGTACTTC
CDR3aa: CASSLLGTGEQYF

j_gene: TRBJ1-1
abundance: few
d_gene: .
v_gene: TRBV7-2
CDR3nt: TGTGCCAGCAGGCTAAATATGAACACTGAAGCTTTCTTT
CDR3aa: CASRLNMNTEAFF

j_gene: TRBJ2-4
abundance: .
d_gene: TRBD1
v_gene: TRBV6-5
CDR3nt: TGTGCCAGCAGGAGACAGGGGCTAGACATTCAGTACTTC
CDR3aa: CASRRQGLDIQYF

j_gene: TRBJ2-1
abundance: few
d_gene: .
v_gene: TRBV28
CDR3nt: TGTGCCAGCAGTTTATTGCGGAAAGAGCAGTTCTTC
CDR3aa: CASSLLRKEQFF

j_gene: TRBJ1-2
abundance: few
d_gene: .
v_gene: TRBV6-5
CDR3nt: TGTGCCAGCAGTTACAACAGGGAGAGTGGCTACACCTTC
CDR3aa: CASSYNRESGYTF

j_gene: TRBJ2-4
abundance: many
d_gene: TRBD2
v_gene: TRBV29-1
CDR3nt: TGCAGCGTTGACACTAGCGGGAACATTCAGTACTTC
CDR3aa: CSVDTSGNIQYF

j_gene: TRBJ1-1
abundance: many
d_gene: TRBD1
v_gene: TRBV7-2
CDR3nt: TGTGCCAGCAGCTTACCCGGGACAGTGGTTGGGGCTTTCTTT
CDR3aa: CASSLPGTVVGAFF

j_gene: TRBJ2-7
abundance: .
d_gene: .
v_gene: TRBV7-2
CDR3nt: TGTGCCAGCAGCGCCTCCCCAGGGAGACCCGAGCAGTACTTC
CDR3aa: CASSASPGRPEQYF

j_gene: TRBJ2-2
abundance: .
d_gene: .
v_gene: TRBV12-3/TRBV12-4
CDR3nt: TGTGCCAGCAGTTTTGAACAGGCGAACACCGGGGAGCTGTTTTTT
CDR3aa: CASSFEQANTGELFF

j_gene: TRBJ1-2
abundance: many
d_gene: .
v_gene: TRBV6-5
CDR3nt: TGTGCCAGCAGTTACTCGTTAACTGGCGGCTACACCTTC
CDR3aa: CASSYSLTGGYTF

j_gene: TRBJ1-1
abundance: few
d_gene: .
v_gene: TRBV28
CDR3nt: TGTGCCAGCAGCCCCCATGGAAACACTGAAGCTTTCTTT
CDR3aa: CASSPHGNTEAFF